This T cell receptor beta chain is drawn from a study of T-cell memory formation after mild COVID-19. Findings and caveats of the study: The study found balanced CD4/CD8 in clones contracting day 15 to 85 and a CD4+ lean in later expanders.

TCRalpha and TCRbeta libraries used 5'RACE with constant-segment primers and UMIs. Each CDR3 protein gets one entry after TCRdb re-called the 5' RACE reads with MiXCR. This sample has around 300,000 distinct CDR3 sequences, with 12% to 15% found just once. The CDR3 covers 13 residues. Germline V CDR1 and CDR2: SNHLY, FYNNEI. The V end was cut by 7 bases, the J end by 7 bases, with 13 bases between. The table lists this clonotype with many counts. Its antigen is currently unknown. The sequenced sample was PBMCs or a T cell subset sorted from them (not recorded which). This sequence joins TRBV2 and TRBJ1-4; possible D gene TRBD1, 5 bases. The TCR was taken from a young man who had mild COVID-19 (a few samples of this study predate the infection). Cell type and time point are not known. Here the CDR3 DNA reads TGTGCCAGCATGAGGGGATCTGGTGAAAAACTGTTTTTT. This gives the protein CASMRGSGEKLFF.